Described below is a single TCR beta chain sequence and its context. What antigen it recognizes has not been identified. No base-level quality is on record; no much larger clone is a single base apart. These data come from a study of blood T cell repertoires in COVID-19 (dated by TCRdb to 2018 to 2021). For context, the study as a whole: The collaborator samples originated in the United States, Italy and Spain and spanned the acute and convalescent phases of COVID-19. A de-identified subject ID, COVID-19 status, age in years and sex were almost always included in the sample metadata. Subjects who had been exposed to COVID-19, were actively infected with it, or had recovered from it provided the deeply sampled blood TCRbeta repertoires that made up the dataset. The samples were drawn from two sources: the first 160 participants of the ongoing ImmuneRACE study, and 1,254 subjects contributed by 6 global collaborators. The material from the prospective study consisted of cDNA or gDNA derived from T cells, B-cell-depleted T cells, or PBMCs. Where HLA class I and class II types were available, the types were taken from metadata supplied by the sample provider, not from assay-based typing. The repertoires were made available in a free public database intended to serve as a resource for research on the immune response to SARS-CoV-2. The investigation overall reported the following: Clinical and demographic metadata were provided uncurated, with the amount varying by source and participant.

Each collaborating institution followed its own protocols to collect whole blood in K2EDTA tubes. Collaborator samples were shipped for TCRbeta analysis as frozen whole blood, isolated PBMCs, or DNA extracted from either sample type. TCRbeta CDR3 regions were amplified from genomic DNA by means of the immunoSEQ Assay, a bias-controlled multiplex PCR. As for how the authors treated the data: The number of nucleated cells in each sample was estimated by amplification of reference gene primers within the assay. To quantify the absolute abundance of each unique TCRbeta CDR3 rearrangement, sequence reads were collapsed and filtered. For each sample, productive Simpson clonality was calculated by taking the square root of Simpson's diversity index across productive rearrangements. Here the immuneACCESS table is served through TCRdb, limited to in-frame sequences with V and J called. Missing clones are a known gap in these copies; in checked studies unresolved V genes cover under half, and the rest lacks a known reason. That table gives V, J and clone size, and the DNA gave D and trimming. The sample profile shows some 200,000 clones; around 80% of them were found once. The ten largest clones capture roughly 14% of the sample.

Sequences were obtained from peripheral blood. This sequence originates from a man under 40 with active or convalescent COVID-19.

The CDR3 here reads CAWRLAGGPQETQYF. The DNA is TGTGCCTGGCGACTAGCGGGAGGGCCTCAAGAGACCCAGTACTTC. This chain is built from TRBV30 and TRBJ2-5; a stretch of 14 junction bases matches TRBD2. The CDR3, from cysteine to phenylalanine, totals 15 residues. The DNA shown is the 45-base CDR3, in frame from base 1. The V end gives up 5 bases and the J end 2 bases, leaving 4 bases in the junction not matched to a gene. The germline V gene encodes CDR1 GTSNPN and CDR2 SVGIG (reference sequence).